A single sample gave rise to the 21 T cell receptor beta chains below, sequenced in a study of blood T cell repertoires in COVID-19. Sequenced by immunoSEQ multiplex PCR; TCRdb stores in-frame clones only, minus some. Altogether 80,000 to 130,000 clones are present, more than 85% being singletons, with the ten largest covering 0.85% to 1%. The sequenced sample was peripheral blood. The receptors come from a man aged 55 to 70 with acute or convalescent COVID-19.

The gene calls are TRBV5-8 and TRBJ1-1; possible D gene TRBD1, 5 bases. The V and J ends lost 4 bases and 6 bases respectively, with 25 bases between them. Looked up from germline, CDR1 is SGHTS and CDR2 is YDEGEE. This CDR3 contains 17 residues. CDR3 in amino acids: CASSASNPWAGVAEAFF. As DNA, the CDR3 is TGTGCCAGCAGCGCCTCTAACCCCTGGGCGGGGGTTGCTGAAGCTTTCTTT.

The chain couples TRBV28 to TRBJ2-1, with 9 bases identical to TRBD1. Unmatched junction bases numbered 8, after V lost 5 bases and J lost 6 bases. The CDR3 length is 15 residues. Germline CDR1 and CDR2: MDHEN and SYDVKM. CDR3 sequence (DNA): TGTGCCAGCAGTCGAACAGGGGGCCGGGCCAATGAGCAGTTCTTC. Translated, it gives CASSRTGGRANEQFF.

V usage is TRBV18 and J usage is TRBJ1-2; 7 positions match TRBD1. CDR1 KGHSH and CDR2 LQKENI come from the germline V gene. Trimming removed 3 bases from V and 6 bases from J; junction bases left unmatched: 4. There are 13 residues in the CDR3. DNA for the CDR3: TGTGCCAGCTCACCCCGACAGGGTGATGGCTACACCTTC. As protein: CASSPRQGDGYTF.

The rearrangement joins TRBV2 to TRBJ1-3; no definite D call. The length of the CDR3 is 14 residues. Looked up from germline, CDR1 is SNHLY and CDR2 is FYNNEI. Trimming pared 1 base from V and 1 base from J, leaving 5 bases between. The CDR3 DNA reads as TGTGCCAGCAGTGAAGGGAGGTCTGGAAACACCATATATTTT. It codes for CASSEGRSGNTIYF. The whole variable domain, remainder taken from reference TRBV2 and TRBJ1-3, is EPEVTQTPSHQVTQMGQEVILRCVPISNHLYFYWYRQILGQKVEFLVSFYNNEISEKSEIFDDQFSVERPDGSNFTLKIRSTKLEDSAMYFCASSEGRSGNTIYFGEGSWLTVV.

The chain carries TRBV2 and TRBJ1-6; D perhaps matches TRBD1 (6 bases). Germline V CDR1 and CDR2: SNHLY, FYNNEI. The CDR3 has 13 residues. Trimming left V 5 bases short and J 8 bases short, with 10 bases between. Here the CDR3 DNA reads TGTGCCAGCAGTTCGCCAGGGGATTCACCCCTCCACTTT. This gives the protein CASSSPGDSPLHF.

The gene calls are TRBV2 and TRBJ1-4; D is unclear. The germline V and J ends were trimmed by 5 bases and 7 bases, with 14 bases remaining between them. The CDR3 length is 14 residues. Germline V gives CDR1 SNHLY, CDR2 FYNNEI. Here the CDR3 DNA reads TGTGCCAGCAGTCCTAGGAGGGAAGGTGAAAAACTGTTTTTT. Translating gives CASSPRREGEKLFF.

The J gene is TRBJ2-7, the V gene TRBV2; possible D gene TRBD2, 5 bases. CDR1 SNHLY and CDR2 FYNNEI come from the germline V gene. Trimming pared 7 bases from V and 0 bases from J, leaving 19 bases between. The CDR3 contains 16 residues. CDR3 DNA: TGTGCCAGCAACCCCCGACTACCACACAGCTCCTACGAGCAGTACGTC. As protein: CASNPRLPHSSYEQYV.

The chain uses TRBV9 and TRBJ1-1; D is unclear. Germline V gene data show CDR1 as SGDLS and CDR2 as YYNGEE. This CDR3 has 15 amino acids. V gave up 4 bases and J gave up 7 bases, with 20 bases separating them. The CDR3 protein is CASSRSPEGPGEAFF. The DNA of the CDR3 is TGTGCCAGCAGCCGGTCCCCAGAGGGCCCAGGTGAAGCTTTCTTT.

This clone was seen only a few times. The rearrangement links TRBV19 to TRBJ1-5; tentatively, D is TRBD1 (6 bases). Germline V gives CDR1 LNHDA, CDR2 SQIVND (reference sequence). The CDR3 consists of 13 residues. The V end lost 4 bases, the J end lost 6 bases, and 10 bases lay between the germline ends. The CDR3 here is CASSNNRVQPQHF. The CDR3 DNA reads as TGTGCCAGTAGTAATAACAGGGTTCAGCCCCAGCATTTT.

V and J are TRBV28 and TRBJ1-5; 9 nucleotides line up with TRBD1. The J segment lost 5 bases and the V segment lost 7 bases, leaving 3 bases of the junction unmatched. Germline CDR1 reads MDHEN; CDR2 reads SYDVKM. This CDR3 comprises 13 residues. In nucleotides, the CDR3 is TGTGCCAGCACGGGACAGGGTTATCAGCCCCAGCATTTT. This codes for CASTGQGYQPQHF.

The rearrangement uses TRBV7-3 and TRBJ2-6; TRBD2 aligns across 13 bases. CDR1 and CDR2 from the germline V gene are SGHTA and FQGTGA. After removal of 3 bases from V and 3 bases from J, the junction contained 5 bases not matched to a gene. The CDR3 has 18 residues. The CDR3 protein is CASSFPLAGGRGANVLTF. The CDR3 coding sequence is TGTGCCAGCAGCTTTCCACTAGCGGGAGGGCGTGGGGCCAACGTCCTGACTTTC.

This clone was counted only a few times. The CDR3 spells CATAASLYNSPLHF. The CDR3 nucleotides read TGTGCGACTGCTGCCAGCCTCTATAATTCACCCCTCCACTTT. The genes are TRBV6-5 and TRBJ1-6; unclear D gene. This CDR3 has 14 amino acids. Germline V gene data show CDR1 as MNHEY and CDR2 as SVGAGI.

V gene TRBV5-1 combines with J gene TRBJ2-5; perhaps TRBD1 as D (6 bases). With 6 bases removed from V and 5 bases from J, the gap between germline ends came to 20 bases. The CDR3 spans 15 residues. CDR1 and CDR2 from the germline V gene are SGHRS and YFSETQ. CDR3 sequence (DNA): TGCGCCAGCAATTCGGTGCAGGGGAGAGGGGAGACCCAGTACTTC. Translated: CASNSVQGRGETQYF.

The chain has TRBV29-1 and TRBJ2-7; D is possibly TRBD2 (5 bases). The CDR3 loop spans 12 amino acids. With 7 bases removed from V and 4 bases from J, the gap between germline ends came to 14 bases. In germline, CDR1 is SQVTM, CDR2 ANQGSEA. In nucleotides, the CDR3 is TGCAGCGGCGGGCTCTCCCGGTACGAGCAGTACTTC. Residues: CSGGLSRYEQYF.

The V and J genes are TRBV10-1 and TRBJ2-2; the D is unclear. With 5 bases removed from V and 0 bases from J, the gap between germline ends came to 7 bases. The CDR3 has 14 amino acids. Germline CDR1 WNHNN, CDR2 SYGVQD (reference sequence). CDR3 loop: CASSLDANTGELFF. CDR3 in DNA: TGCGCCAGCAGTTTAGATGCGAACACCGGGGAGCTGTTTTTT.

The chain joins TRBV29-1 to TRBJ2-7; TRBD2 aligns across 7 bases. V lost 6 bases and J lost 6; bases outside the gene matches: 8. CDR3 length: 12 residues. Germline CDR1 is SQVTM and CDR2 is ANQGSEA. In DNA form, the CDR3 reads TGCAGCGTGGGGGAGGGCCAGGGCGAGCAGTACTTC. Translation gives CSVGEGQGEQYF.

The rearrangement links TRBV15 to TRBJ2-3; no definite D call. CDR1 and CDR2 from the germline V gene are LNHNV and YYDKDF (reference sequence). Deletions cut 3 bases from V and 0 bases from J, with 10 bases between. The CDR3 has 15 amino acids. CDR3 nucleotide sequence: TGTGCCACCAGCAGCCGAACCACTAGCACAGATACGCAGTATTTT. The encoded protein is CATSSRTTSTDTQYF.

The chain couples TRBV24-1 to TRBJ2-2; a possible D gene is TRBD1 (6 bases). Between the trimmed V and J ends, which lost 7 bases and 6 bases, there was a span of 11 bases. CDR3 length equals 13 residues. CDR1 is KGHDR and CDR2 is SFDVKD in the germline V gene. Written as DNA, the CDR3 is TGTGCCACCAGGAGGGGGTTGTCCGGGGAGCTGTTTTTT. It is translated as CATRRGLSGELFF.

This clone has only a few counts. This chain uses TRBV7-2 with TRBJ1-2; no definite D call. Trimming removed 2 bases at V and 1 base at J, with 14 bases between. Germline V gene sequence: CDR1 SGHTA, CDR2 FQGNSA. The CDR3 loop spans 16 amino acids. CDR3 residues: CASSLLVGIFNYGYTF. CDR3 coding DNA: TGTGCCAGCAGCTTATTGGTTGGCATTTTTAACTATGGCTACACCTTC.

V gene TRBV7-6 combines with J gene TRBJ1-1; D is unresolved. The V end was cut by 6 bases, the J end by 1 base, with 9 bases between. In germline, CDR1 is SGHVS, CDR2 FNYEAQ. The CDR3 length is 13 residues. CDR3 in amino acids: CASSPTTNTEAFF. In DNA, the CDR3 is TGTGCCAGCAGTCCTACTACGAACACTGAAGCTTTCTTT.

This clone was detected only once. V gene TRBV29-1 combines with J gene TRBJ2-1; TRBD1 aligns across 7 bases. Germline values: CDR1 SQVTM, CDR2 ANQGSEA. V shed 4 bases, J shed 5 bases, and the junction held 5 bases outside the gene matches. The CDR3 has 13 amino acids. The CDR3 loop is CSVAGTAHNEQFF. CDR3 sequence (DNA): TGCAGCGTTGCCGGGACAGCCCACAATGAGCAGTTCTTC.